The clone carrying this T cell receptor beta chain was seen at least ten times. The data were obtained in a study of early T cells in non-severe SARS-CoV-2 infection. Germline V gene data show CDR1 as MNHNS and CDR2 as SASEGT. The CDR3 is made up of 17 amino acids. V was clipped by 5 bases and J by 4 bases; unmatched bases: 12. Individual cDNA molecules were tagged with unique molecular identifiers, the study reported. TCRdb reanalysed the 5' RACE reads using MiXCR and keeps one entry per CDR3 protein. The table lists some 50,000 distinct CDR3 sequences, roughly 5% of them singletons. The gene calls are TRBV6-1 and TRBJ1-3; TRBD1 matches at 9 bases. This sequence was found in an adult who was a healthcare worker with PCR-confirmed SARS-CoV-2 infection or an uninfected control (not recorded which). The material was whole blood, obtained at baseline. As DNA, the CDR3 is TGTGCCAGCAGTCCTCTCCCGGGACAGGGACAAGGAAACACCATATATTTT. Its translation is CASSPLPGQGQGNTIYF.